The clone carrying this T cell receptor (beta chain) came up a few times. Its cognate antigen is unknown. 13 Jbeta primers and 60 Vbeta primers were used for the PCR. Repertoires were generated with immunoSEQ multiplex PCR, while TCRdb's copy carries only in-frame clones and drops some. The sample carries about 140,000 clones, more than 70% recorded once. This entry comes from a study of cytomegalovirus exposure and HLA in healthy donors. Study-wide results and limits: Cytomegalovirus status, reportedly, was diagnosed with high specificity and sensitivity by the classifier. There were a few CMV-associated chains whose specificity for CMV antigens was confirmed in vitro.

The J segment lost 5 bases and the V segment lost 1 base, leaving 3 bases of the junction unmatched. This CDR3 contains 14 residues. CDR1 and CDR2 from the germline V gene are LNHNV and YYDKDF (reference sequence). The sequencing sample was made of PBMCs. The genes are TRBV15 and TRBJ2-5; 8 bases are a match to TRBD2. The TCR comes from a woman aged 45 to 65 in good health and CMV-seronegative. CDR3 in DNA: TGTGCCACCAGCAGAGCTCCGGGGGGGGAGACCCAGTACTTC. Translating it yields CATSRAPGGETQYF.